The sequence of this T cell receptor beta chain was determined in a study of radiotherapy plus CTLA-4 blockade in lung cancer. Whole-study context: Among patients, around 19% showed objective responses, and around 30% had disease control. Study-wide findings and caveats: Clones of tumor-derived TCRs expanded in blood after radiotherapy plus ipilimumab. Alongside interferon-beta, early blood T cell clone dynamics were reportedly the best predictor of response.

Chemo-refractory metastatic non-small-cell lung cancer patients received focal radiation with ipilimumab CTLA-4 blockade. CDR1 is MDHEN and CDR2 is SYDVKM in the germline V gene. The CDR3 length is 16 residues. Trimming at V came to 4 bases and at J to 2 bases, leaving 9 bases not matched to a gene. Details on this clone: Its antigen remains unknown.

Assay used: immunoSEQ multiplex PCR; TCRdb lists only in-frame clones, some missing. The table lists tens of thousands of clones, 86% of them singletons. The clonotype originates from a human donor with non-small cell lung cancer whose response to radiotherapy plus ipilimumab could not be evaluated. Sequencing was performed on peripheral blood, taken from a patient treated with radiotherapy plus ipilimumab. The chain recombines TRBV28 with TRBJ1-1; 8 nucleotides agree with TRBD1. CDR3 sequence: CASSSAGGAINTEAFF. The CDR3 DNA sequence: TGTGCCAGCAGTTCGGCAGGGGGCGCCATAAACACTGAAGCTTTCTTT.